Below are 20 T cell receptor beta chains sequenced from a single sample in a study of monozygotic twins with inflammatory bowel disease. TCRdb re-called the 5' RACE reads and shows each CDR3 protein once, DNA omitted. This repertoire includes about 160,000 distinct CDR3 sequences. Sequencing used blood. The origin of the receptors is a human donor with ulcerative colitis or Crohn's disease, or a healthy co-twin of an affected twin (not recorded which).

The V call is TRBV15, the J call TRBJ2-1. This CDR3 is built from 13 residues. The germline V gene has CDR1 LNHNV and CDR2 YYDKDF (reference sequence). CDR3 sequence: CATSRDLGNEQFF.

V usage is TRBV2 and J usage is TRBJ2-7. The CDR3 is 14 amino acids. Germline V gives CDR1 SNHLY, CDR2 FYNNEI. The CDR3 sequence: CASSTVVRSYEQYF. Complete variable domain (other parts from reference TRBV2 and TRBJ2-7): EPEVTQTPSHQVTQMGQEVILRCVPISNHLYFYWYRQILGQKVEFLVSFYNNEISEKSEIFDDQFSVERPDGSNFTLKIRSTKLEDSAMYFCASSTVVRSYEQYFGPGTRLTVT.

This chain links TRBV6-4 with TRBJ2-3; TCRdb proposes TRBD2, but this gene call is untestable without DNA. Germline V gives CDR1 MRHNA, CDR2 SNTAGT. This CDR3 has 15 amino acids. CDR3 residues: CASTQTSGSTDTQYF.

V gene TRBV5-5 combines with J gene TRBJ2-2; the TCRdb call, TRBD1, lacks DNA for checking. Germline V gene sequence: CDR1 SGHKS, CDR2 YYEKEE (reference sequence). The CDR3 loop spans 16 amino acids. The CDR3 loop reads CASSLWGGTNTGELFF.

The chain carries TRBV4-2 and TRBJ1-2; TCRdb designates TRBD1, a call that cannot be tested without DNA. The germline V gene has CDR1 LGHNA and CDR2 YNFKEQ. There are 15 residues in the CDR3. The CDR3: CASSQDTRGAYGYTF.

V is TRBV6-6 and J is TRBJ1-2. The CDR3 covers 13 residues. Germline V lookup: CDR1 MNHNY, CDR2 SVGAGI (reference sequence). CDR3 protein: CATLARTNYGYTF.

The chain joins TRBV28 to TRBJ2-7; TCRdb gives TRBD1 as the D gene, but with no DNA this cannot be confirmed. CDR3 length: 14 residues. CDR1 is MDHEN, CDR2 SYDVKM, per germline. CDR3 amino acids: CASSSHRGRNEQYF.

The CDR3 spells CASSLRGGQVIQTNTGELFF. The chain employs TRBV5-6 and TRBJ2-2; TCRdb indicates TRBD1, and absent DNA this call remains unverified. Germline CDR1 and CDR2: SGHDT and YYEEEE. CDR3 length: 20 amino acids.

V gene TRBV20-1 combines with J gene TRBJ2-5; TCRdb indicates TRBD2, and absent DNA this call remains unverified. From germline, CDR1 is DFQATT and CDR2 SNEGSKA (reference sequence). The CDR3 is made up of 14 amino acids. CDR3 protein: CSARDGTSAETQYF.

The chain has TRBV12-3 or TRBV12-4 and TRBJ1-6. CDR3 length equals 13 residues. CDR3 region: CASSLMRDSPLHF.

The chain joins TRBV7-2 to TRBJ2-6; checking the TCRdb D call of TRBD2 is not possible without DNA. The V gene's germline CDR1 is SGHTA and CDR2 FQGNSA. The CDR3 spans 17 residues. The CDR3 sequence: CASSPEGPNSGANVLTF.

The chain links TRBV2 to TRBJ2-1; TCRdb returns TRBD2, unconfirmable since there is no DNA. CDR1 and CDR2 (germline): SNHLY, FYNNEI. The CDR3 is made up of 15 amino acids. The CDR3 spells CASRAGTSSYNEQFF.

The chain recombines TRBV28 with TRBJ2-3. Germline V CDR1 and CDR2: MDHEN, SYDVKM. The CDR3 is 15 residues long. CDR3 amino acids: CASSLVGLATDTQYF.

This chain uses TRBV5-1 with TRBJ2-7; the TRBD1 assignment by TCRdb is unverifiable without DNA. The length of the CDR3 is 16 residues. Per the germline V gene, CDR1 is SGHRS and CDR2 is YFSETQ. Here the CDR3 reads CASAPRDTVAYYEQYF.

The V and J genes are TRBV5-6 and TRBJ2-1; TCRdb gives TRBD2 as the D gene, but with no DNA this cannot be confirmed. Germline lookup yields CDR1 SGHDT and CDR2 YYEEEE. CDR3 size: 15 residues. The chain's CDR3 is CASSKLAGDLNEQFF. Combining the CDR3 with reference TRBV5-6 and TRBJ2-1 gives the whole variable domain DAGVTQSPTHLIKTRGQQVTLRCSPKSGHDTVSWYQQALGQGPQFIFQYYEEEERQRGNFPDRFSGHQFPNYSSELNVNALLLGDSALYLCASSKLAGDLNEQFFGPGTRLTVL.

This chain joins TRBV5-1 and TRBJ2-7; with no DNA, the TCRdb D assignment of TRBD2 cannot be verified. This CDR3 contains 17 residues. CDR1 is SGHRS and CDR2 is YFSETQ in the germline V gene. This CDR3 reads CASSLVPASGGPYEQYF.

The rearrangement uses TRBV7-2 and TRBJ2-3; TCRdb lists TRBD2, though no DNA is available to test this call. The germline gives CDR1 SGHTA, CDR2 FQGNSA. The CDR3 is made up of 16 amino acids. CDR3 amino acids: CASDPRGRFSTDTQYF.

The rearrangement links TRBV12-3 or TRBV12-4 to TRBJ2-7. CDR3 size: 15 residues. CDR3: CASSLMSGSFDEQYF.

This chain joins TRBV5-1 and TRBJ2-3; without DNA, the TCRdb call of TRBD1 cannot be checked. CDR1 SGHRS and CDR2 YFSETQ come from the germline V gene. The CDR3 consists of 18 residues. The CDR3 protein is CASSLVSGQARPADTQYF.

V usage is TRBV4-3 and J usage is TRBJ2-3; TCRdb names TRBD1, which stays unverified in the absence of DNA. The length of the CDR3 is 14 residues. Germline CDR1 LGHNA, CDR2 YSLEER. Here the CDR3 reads CASSQRGRIDTQYF.